The 26 T cell receptor beta chains given below trace back to one sample, sequenced in a study of breast tumors, draining lymph nodes, adjacent tissues. TCRdb ran MiXCR on the multiplex PCR reads and lists one entry per CDR3 protein. In the table there are about 21,000 distinct CDR3 sequences, about two fifths of which are singletons. Sequenced: breast tumor tissue. The receptors originated from a female donor with breast cancer. Some clones in this sample may be carry-over from other donors' samples.

The table lists this clonotype with many counts. The rearrangement links TRBV11-2 to TRBJ2-1; the match to TRBD1 covers 9 bases. The V gene's germline CDR1 is SGHAT and CDR2 FQNNGV. The CDR3 runs 15 residues. With 5 bases clipped from V and 0 bases from J, the junction kept 2 bases outside the gene matches. Here the CDR3 reads CASSTDRGSYNEQFF. The CDR3 DNA reads TGTGCCAGCAGCACGGACAGGGGCTCCTACAATGAGCAGTTCTTC. Full variable domain (missing parts from reference TRBV11-2 and TRBJ2-1): EAGVAQSPRYKIIEKRQSVAFWCNPISGHATLYWYQQILGQGPKLLIQFQNNGVVDDSQLPKDRFSAERLKGVDSTLKIQPAKLEDSAVYLCASSTDRGSYNEQFFGPGTRLTVL.

The chain recombines TRBV29-1 with TRBJ2-3, with D unclear. This CDR3 contains 12 residues. V was trimmed by 2 bases and J by 4 bases, leaving 7 bases between them. Germline values: CDR1 SQVTM, CDR2 ANQGSEA. The DNA for the CDR3 is TGCAGCGTTGAAAACAGTCCAGATACGCAGTATTTT. Translation: CSVENSPDTQYF.

There are many counts of this clonotype. The chain recombines TRBV11-2 with TRBJ2-7, with D possibly being TRBD1 or TRBD2 (6 bases each). Germline CDR1 is SGHAT and CDR2 is FQNNGV. This CDR3 has 14 amino acids. V lost 3 bases and J 8 bases, leaving 17 bases between the germline ends. As DNA, the CDR3 is TGTGCCAGCAGCTTCTTTACGGGGGCGCCCAAGCAGTACTTC. It translates to CASSFFTGAPKQYF.

The sample holds a few counts of this clonotype. This chain connects TRBV6-4 to TRBJ2-7; unclear D gene. This CDR3 spans 11 amino acids. Germline CDR1 MRHNA, CDR2 SNTAGT. V lost 2 bases, J lost 4 bases, and 3 bases lay in between. The DNA of the CDR3 is TGTGCCAGCAGTGACGGGTACGAGCAGTACTTC. Its translation: CASSDGYEQYF.

This clonotype occurred many times. The chain combines TRBV7-9 with TRBJ2-6; D not resolved. The CDR3 loop spans 20 amino acids. V lost 5 bases to trimming and J lost 0 bases, with 23 bases between them. Germline CDR1 is SEHNR and CDR2 is FQNEAQ (reference sequence). In DNA, the CDR3 is TGTGCCAGCAGCCCACAAATCCTCGGACGGGTTAGCTCTGGGGCCAACGTCCTGACTTTC. As protein: CASSPQILGRVSSGANVLTF.

This rearrangement joins TRBV9 to TRBJ2-1, with 9 bases matching TRBD2. The CDR3 loop spans 17 amino acids. Germline V gives CDR1 SGDLS, CDR2 YYNGEE. Trimming cost V 5 bases and J 5 bases; bases outside gene matches: 14. In DNA, the CDR3 is TGTGCCAGCAGGGGCCGGTCTAGCGGGATGGGTGACAATGAGCAGTTCTTC. Its translation is CASRGRSSGMGDNEQFF.

In its sample, this clonotype was seen once. The rearrangement links TRBV29-1 to TRBJ1-2; 7 nucleotides agree with TRBD1. CDR1 and CDR2 from the germline V gene are SQVTM and ANQGSEA. V lost 3 bases to trimming and J lost 5 bases; unmatched junction nucleotides: 6. The CDR3 runs to 13 residues. The CDR3 spells CSVERGRGYGYTF. CDR3 DNA sequence: TGCAGCGTTGAGAGGGGGCGCGGGTATGGCTACACCTTC.

This clonotype was seen at least ten times. The rearrangement links TRBV19 to TRBJ2-3; a possible D gene is TRBD2 (5 bases). This CDR3 spans 11 amino acids. Germline V CDR1 and CDR2: LNHDA, SQIVND (reference sequence). The ends were cut back, 8 bases at V and 10 bases at J, with 13 bases in the middle. This chain's CDR3 is CASSPGSSQYF. The CDR3 DNA sequence: TGTGCCAGTTCGCCGGGGAGCTCGCAGTATTTT.

The chain joins TRBV7-9 to TRBJ2-2; D not certain. The CDR3 loop spans 11 amino acids. Trimming took off 11 bases at V and 4 bases at J, with 8 bases between the two ends. The germline CDR1 and CDR2 sequences are SEHNR and FQNEAQ (reference sequence). The CDR3 region is CAGGITGELFF. CDR3 nucleotide sequence: TGTGCCGGTGGCATCACCGGGGAGCTGTTTTTT.

The chain combines TRBV25-1 with TRBJ2-7; D is ambiguous. Trimming shortened V by 6 bases and J by 0 bases, and 3 bases separated the two germline ends. The V gene's germline CDR1 is MGHDK and CDR2 SYGVNS. CDR3 length: 11 residues. The CDR3: CASSFSYEQYF. Here the CDR3 DNA reads TGTGCCAGCAGCTTCTCCTACGAGCAGTACTTC.

In this sample, this clonotype turned up many times. This sequence joins TRBV13 and TRBJ1-6; TRBD1 aligns across 8 bases. V shed 5 bases and J 1 base; nucleotides not matched to a gene: 7. In germline, CDR1 is PRHDT, CDR2 FYEKMQ (reference sequence). The CDR3 consists of 17 residues. The CDR3 DNA reads TGTGCCAGCAGCCGAGACAGGGGAGCGTCCTATAATTCACCCCTCCACTTT. Its protein product is CASSRDRGASYNSPLHF.

The sample holds many counts of this clonotype. This chain joins TRBV12-3 or TRBV12-4 and TRBJ2-7; D assignment may be TRBD1 or TRBD2 (5 bases each). V dropped 7 bases and J dropped 6 bases, with 16 bases sitting between them. The CDR3 runs 13 residues. The CDR3 reads CASTPGGWGEQYF. The CDR3 DNA is TGTGCCAGCACCCCTGGGGGATGGGGCGAGCAGTACTTC.

The chain joins TRBV4-1 to TRBJ1-1; 9 positions agree with TRBD1. The junction had 4 bases not matched to a gene; V was cut back by 4 bases and J by 4 bases. CDR1 and CDR2 (germline): MGHRA, YSYEKL. The CDR3 length is 14 residues. CDR3: CASSRDREGTEAFF. CDR3 DNA sequence: TGCGCCAGCAGCCGGGACAGGGAGGGCACTGAAGCTTTCTTT.

In this sample, this clonotype is medium-sized. The CDR3 spells CASSPYSGANVLTF. The DNA of the CDR3 is TGTGCCAGCAGCCCCTACTCTGGGGCCAACGTCCTGACTTTC. The chain links TRBV11-2 to TRBJ2-6; no firm D call. CDR3 size: 14 residues. Germline V gene sequence: CDR1 SGHAT, CDR2 FQNNGV. V lost 5 bases, J lost 0 bases, and 5 bases lay in between.

This clonotype showed up many times. The chain employs TRBV9 and TRBJ2-7; 7 bases align to TRBD1. The CDR3 is made up of 15 amino acids. J was trimmed by 3 bases and V by 2 bases; bases with no gene match: 8. Germline CDR1 is SGDLS and CDR2 is YYNGEE. The CDR3 DNA reads TGTGCCAGCAGCGTTGGGACAGCAAGTAACTACGAGCAGTACTTC. It yields the protein CASSVGTASNYEQYF.

The chain joins TRBV5-1 to TRBJ2-1, with 8 positions matching TRBD2. This CDR3 region has 14 residues. CDR1 SGHRS and CDR2 YFSETQ come from the germline V gene. V trimming: 7 bases; J trimming: 7 bases; junction bases outside the gene matches: 10. CDR3 in amino acids: CASRYRGGQNEQFF. CDR3 DNA sequence: TGCGCCAGCCGTTATCGGGGGGGCCAGAATGAGCAGTTCTTC.

Points on this clonotype: This may be a read error, as it is one base from a much larger clone. This chain joins TRBV3-1 and TRBJ1-2; D is unresolved. CDR1 and CDR2 from the germline V gene are LGHDT and YNNKEL (reference sequence). V was cut by 7 bases and J by 12 bases, with 18 bases left in between. This CDR3 comprises 12 residues. As DNA, the CDR3 is TGTGCCAGCAACCCCCGGAGCGGGGAGGACACCTTC. This translates into CASNPRSGEDTF.

This clonotype was observed a few times. The rearrangement uses TRBV5-1 and TRBJ1-1; possible D gene TRBD1, 6 bases. V was cut by 7 bases and J by 5 bases, with 18 bases left in between. This CDR3 has 14 residues. Germline lookup yields CDR1 SGHRS and CDR2 YFSETQ. This CDR3 reads CASGFGGALTEAFF. As DNA, the CDR3 is TGCGCCAGCGGTTTCGGGGGGGCGTTGACTGAAGCTTTCTTT.

The chain employs TRBV13 and TRBJ1-6; D uncertain. Germline V gene lookup returns CDR1 PRHDT and CDR2 FYEKMQ (reference sequence). The CDR3 loop spans 15 amino acids. V dropped 3 bases and J dropped 7 bases, with 13 bases sitting between them. The CDR3 nucleotides read TGTGCCAGCAGCTTCCGGCAGGCCCCAAATTCACCCCTCCACTTT. This codes for CASSFRQAPNSPLHF.

This clonotype was seen at least ten times. The chain employs TRBV4-1 and TRBJ2-1; D is uncertain. Looked up from germline, CDR1 is MGHRA and CDR2 is YSYEKL. The V end was cut by 0 bases, the J end by 6 bases, with 9 bases between. CDR3 length: 14 residues. DNA of the CDR3: TGCGCCAGCAGCCAAGAGTGGAACGGCAATGAGCAGTTCTTC. The encoded protein is CASSQEWNGNEQFF.

Ten or more counts support this clonotype. The chain carries TRBV19 and TRBJ2-5; 8 nucleotides align to TRBD2. CDR1 LNHDA and CDR2 SQIVND come from the germline V gene (reference sequence). The CDR3 is made up of 15 amino acids. Trimming at V came to 4 bases and at J to 5 bases, leaving 9 bases not matched to a gene. CDR3 coding DNA: TGTGCCAGTAGTACCTCCGGCGGGGGGTTGGAGACCCAGTACTTC. Its protein is CASSTSGGGLETQYF. The whole variable domain, filled in from reference TRBV19 and TRBJ2-5, reads DGGITQSPKYLFRKEGQNVTLSCEQNLNHDAMYWYRQDPGQGLRLIYYSQIVNDFQKGDIAEGYSVSREKKESFPLTVTSAQKNPTAFYLCASSTSGGGLETQYFGPGTRLLVL.

Many counts were recorded for this clonotype. V and J are TRBV15 and TRBJ2-1; D possibly corresponds to TRBD1 (5 bases). CDR1 is LNHNV, CDR2 YYDKDF, per germline (reference sequence). This CDR3 is built from 12 residues. V was cut by 5 bases and J by 7 bases, with 9 bases left in between. CDR3 in amino acids: CATSGHSNEQFF. The CDR3 nucleotides are TGTGCCACCAGCGGACACAGTAATGAGCAGTTCTTC.

A remark on this clonotype: One base away lies a much larger clone, so this may be a sequencing read error. CDR3 sequence: CASSFHSGNTIYF. Here the CDR3 DNA reads TGTGCCAGCAGTTTCCACTCTGGAAACACCATATATTTT. The chain carries TRBV12-3 or TRBV12-4 and TRBJ1-3; no clear D gene. The CDR3 has 13 amino acids. With 3 bases removed from V and 0 bases from J, the gap between germline ends came to 3 bases.

This clonotype has ten or more counts. This chain uses TRBV10-3 with TRBJ2-7; 9 nucleotides match TRBD1. This CDR3 contains 15 residues. In germline, CDR1 is ENHRY, CDR2 SYGVKD. After removal of 3 bases from V and 5 bases from J, the junction contained 8 bases not matched to a gene. The CDR3 region is CAISDLAQGADEQYF. CDR3 DNA: TGTGCCATCAGTGATTTGGCACAGGGGGCCGACGAGCAGTACTTC.

The chain has TRBV29-1 and TRBJ1-2, with 7 bases fitting TRBD1. Germline V gene lookup returns CDR1 SQVTM and CDR2 ANQGSEA. The CDR3 runs 13 residues. Unmatched junction bases numbered 13, after V lost 8 bases and J lost 7 bases. The CDR3 here is CSQEGARAFGYTF. In nucleotides, the CDR3 is TGCAGCCAAGAGGGGGCCAGGGCTTTTGGCTACACCTTC.

This chain links TRBV4-2 with TRBJ2-5; D ambiguous. The CDR3 loop spans 13 amino acids. The V and J ends lost 1 base and 6 bases respectively, with 9 bases between them. Germline V CDR1 and CDR2: LGHNA, YNFKEQ. For the CDR3, the DNA is TGTGCCAGCAGCCAAGTCGGGCGGCAGACCCAGTACTTC. Its protein product is CASSQVGRQTQYF.